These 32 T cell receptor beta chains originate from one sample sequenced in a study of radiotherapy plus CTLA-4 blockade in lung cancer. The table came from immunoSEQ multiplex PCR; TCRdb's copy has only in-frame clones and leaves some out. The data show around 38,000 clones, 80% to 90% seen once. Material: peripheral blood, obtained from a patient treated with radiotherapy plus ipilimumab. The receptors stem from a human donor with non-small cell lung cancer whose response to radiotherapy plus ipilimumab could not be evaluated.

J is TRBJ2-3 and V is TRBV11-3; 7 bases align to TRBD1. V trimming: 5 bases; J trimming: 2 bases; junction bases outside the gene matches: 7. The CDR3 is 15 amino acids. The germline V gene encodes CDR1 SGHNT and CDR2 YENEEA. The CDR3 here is CASSQGGPSTDTQYF. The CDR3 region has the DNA TGTGCCAGCAGCCAAGGGGGCCCATCCACAGATACGCAGTATTTT. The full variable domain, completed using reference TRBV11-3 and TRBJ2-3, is EAGVVQSPRYKIIEKKQPVAFWCNPISGHNTLYWYLQNLGQGPELLIRYENEEAVDDSQLPKDRFSAERLKGVDSTLKIQPAELGDSAVYLCASSQGGPSTDTQYFGPGTRLTVL.

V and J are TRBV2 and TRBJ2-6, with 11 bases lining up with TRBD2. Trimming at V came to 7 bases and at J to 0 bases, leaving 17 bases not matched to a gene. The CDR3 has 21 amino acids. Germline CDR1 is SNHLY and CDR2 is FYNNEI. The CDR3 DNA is TGTGCCAGCACTTTACCGGGGGGGACTAGCGGTCGGGGCTCTGGGGCCAACGTCCTGACTTTC. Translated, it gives CASTLPGGTSGRGSGANVLTF.

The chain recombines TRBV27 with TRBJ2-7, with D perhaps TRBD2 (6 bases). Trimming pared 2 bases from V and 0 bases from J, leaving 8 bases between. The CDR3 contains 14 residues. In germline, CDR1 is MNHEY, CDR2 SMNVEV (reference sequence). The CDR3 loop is CASSLRGDSYEQYF. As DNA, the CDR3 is TGTGCCAGCAGTTTACGCGGGGACTCCTACGAGCAGTACTTC.

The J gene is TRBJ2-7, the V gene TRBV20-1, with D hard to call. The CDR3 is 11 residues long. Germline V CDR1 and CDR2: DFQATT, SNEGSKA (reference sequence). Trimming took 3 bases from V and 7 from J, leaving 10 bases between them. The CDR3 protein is CSARRLWEQYF. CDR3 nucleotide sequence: TGCAGTGCTAGGCGCCTGTGGGAGCAGTACTTC.

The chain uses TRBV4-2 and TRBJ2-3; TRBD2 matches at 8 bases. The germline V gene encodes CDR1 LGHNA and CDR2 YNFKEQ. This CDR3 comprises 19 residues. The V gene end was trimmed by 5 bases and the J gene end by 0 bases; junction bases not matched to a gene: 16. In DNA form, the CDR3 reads TGTGCCAGCAGCTCTTTCGTTGCGGGGGGCCAACCAAGCACAGATACGCAGTATTTT. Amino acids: CASSSFVAGGQPSTDTQYF.

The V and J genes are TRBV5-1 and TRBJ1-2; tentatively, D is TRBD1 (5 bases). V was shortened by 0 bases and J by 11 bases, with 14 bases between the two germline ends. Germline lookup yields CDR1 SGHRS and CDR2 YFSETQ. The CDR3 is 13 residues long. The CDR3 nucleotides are TGCGCCAGCAGCTTGGATGGGACCGCGGGGTACACCTTC. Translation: CASSLDGTAGYTF.

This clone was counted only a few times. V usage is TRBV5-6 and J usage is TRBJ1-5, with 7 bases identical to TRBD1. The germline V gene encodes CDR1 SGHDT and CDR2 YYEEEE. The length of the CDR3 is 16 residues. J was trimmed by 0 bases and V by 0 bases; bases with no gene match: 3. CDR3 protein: CASSLGAGGSNQPQHF. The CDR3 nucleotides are TGTGCCAGCAGCTTGGGGGCAGGGGGTAGCAATCAGCCCCAGCATTTT.

This CDR3 is CASSLAGSSYEQYF. The CDR3 nucleotides are TGTGCCAGCAGCTTAGCGGGTTCCTCCTACGAGCAGTACTTC. The chain combines TRBV9 with TRBJ2-7, with 7 bases lining up with TRBD2. V gave up 4 bases and J gave up 0 bases; unmatched junction bases: 4. Germline assignment: CDR1 SGDLS and CDR2 YYNGEE. The length of the CDR3 is 14 residues.

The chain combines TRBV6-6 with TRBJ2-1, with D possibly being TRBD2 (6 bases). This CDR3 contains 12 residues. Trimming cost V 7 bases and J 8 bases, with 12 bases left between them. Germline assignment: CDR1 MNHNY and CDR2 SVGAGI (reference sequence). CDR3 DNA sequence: TGTGCCAGCAAGCTCGGGGAGGATGAGCAGTTCTTC. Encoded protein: CASKLGEDEQFF.

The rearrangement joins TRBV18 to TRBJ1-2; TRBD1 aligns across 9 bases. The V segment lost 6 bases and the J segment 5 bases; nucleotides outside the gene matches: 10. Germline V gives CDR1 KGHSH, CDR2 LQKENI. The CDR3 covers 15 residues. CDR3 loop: CASSPSPQGAYGYTF. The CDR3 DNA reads TGTGCCAGCTCCCCTTCCCCACAGGGGGCGTATGGCTACACCTTC.

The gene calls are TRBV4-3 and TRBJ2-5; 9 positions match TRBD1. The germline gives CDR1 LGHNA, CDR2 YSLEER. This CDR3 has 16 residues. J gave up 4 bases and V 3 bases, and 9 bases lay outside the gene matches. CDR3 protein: CASSHAGTGKGETQYF. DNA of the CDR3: TGCGCCAGCAGCCACGCCGGGACAGGGAAAGGAGAGACCCAGTACTTC.

The CDR3, as DNA: TGTGCCAGCAGTTTGGGGGGGAACACTGAAGCTTTCTTT. Encoded protein: CASSLGGNTEAFF. The chain carries TRBV28 and TRBJ1-1, with D tentatively TRBD1 (5 bases). Trimming pared 3 bases from V and 1 base from J, leaving 6 bases between. Germline V lookup: CDR1 MDHEN, CDR2 SYDVKM. The CDR3 is made up of 13 amino acids.

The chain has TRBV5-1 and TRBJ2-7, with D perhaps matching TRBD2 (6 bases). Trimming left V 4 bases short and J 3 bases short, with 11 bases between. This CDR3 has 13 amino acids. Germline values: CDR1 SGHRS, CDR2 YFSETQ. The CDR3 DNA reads TGCGCCAGCAGCCTGGGACTGTTCTACGAGCAGTACTTC. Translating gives CASSLGLFYEQYF. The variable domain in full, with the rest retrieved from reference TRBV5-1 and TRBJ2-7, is KAGVTQTPRYLIKTRGQQVTLSCSPISGHRSVSWYQQTPGQGLQFLFEYFSETQRNKGNFPGRFSGRQFSNSRSEMNVSTLELGDSALYLCASSLGLFYEQYFGPGTRLTVT.

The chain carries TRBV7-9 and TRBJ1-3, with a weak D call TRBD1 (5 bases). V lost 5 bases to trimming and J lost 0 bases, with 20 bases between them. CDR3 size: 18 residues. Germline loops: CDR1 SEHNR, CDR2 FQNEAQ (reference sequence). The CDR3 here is CASSMPLRAGHSGNTIYF. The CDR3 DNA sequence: TGTGCCAGCAGCATGCCCCTCAGGGCAGGCCACTCTGGAAACACCATATATTTT.

CDR3 sequence reads: CASSLGGAYGYTF. CDR3 sequence (DNA): TGTGCCAGCAGCTTAGGCGGGGCCTATGGCTACACCTTC. This chain connects TRBV7-2 to TRBJ1-2, with D possibly matching TRBD1 (5 bases). CDR1 is SGHTA and CDR2 is FQGNSA in the germline V gene. The CDR3 covers 13 residues. V lost 1 base, J lost 4 bases, and 7 bases lay in between.

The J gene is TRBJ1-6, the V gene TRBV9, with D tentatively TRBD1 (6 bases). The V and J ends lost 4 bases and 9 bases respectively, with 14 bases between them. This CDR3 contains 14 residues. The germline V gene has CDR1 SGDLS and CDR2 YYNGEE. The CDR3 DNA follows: TGTGCCAGCAGCTCCCAGGGGAGGGGTTCACCCCTCCACTTT. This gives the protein CASSSQGRGSPLHF.

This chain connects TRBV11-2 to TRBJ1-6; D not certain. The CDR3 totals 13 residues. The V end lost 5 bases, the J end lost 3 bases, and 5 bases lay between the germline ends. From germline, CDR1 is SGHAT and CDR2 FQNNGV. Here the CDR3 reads CASSAFYNSPLHF. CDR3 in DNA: TGTGCCAGCAGCGCGTTCTATAATTCACCCCTCCACTTT. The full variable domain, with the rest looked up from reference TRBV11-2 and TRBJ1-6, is EAGVAQSPRYKIIEKRQSVAFWCNPISGHATLYWYQQILGQGPKLLIQFQNNGVVDDSQLPKDRFSAERLKGVDSTLKIQPAKLEDSAVYLCASSAFYNSPLHFGNGTRLTVT.

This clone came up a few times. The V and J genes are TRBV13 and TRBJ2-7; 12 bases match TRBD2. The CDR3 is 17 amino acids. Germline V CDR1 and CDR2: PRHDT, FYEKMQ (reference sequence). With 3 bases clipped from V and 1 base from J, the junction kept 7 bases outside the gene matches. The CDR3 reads CASSFVPGTSGSYEQYF. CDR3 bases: TGTGCCAGCAGCTTCGTCCCCGGGACTAGCGGGTCCTACGAGCAGTACTTC.

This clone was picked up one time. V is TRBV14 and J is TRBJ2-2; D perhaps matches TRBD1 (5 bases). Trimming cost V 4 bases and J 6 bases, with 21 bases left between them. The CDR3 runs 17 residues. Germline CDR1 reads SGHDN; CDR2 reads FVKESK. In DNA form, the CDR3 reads TGTGCCAGCAGCCCCACACCTGGACAAAAAGGTGCCGGGGAGCTGTTTTTT. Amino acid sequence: CASSPTPGQKGAGELFF.

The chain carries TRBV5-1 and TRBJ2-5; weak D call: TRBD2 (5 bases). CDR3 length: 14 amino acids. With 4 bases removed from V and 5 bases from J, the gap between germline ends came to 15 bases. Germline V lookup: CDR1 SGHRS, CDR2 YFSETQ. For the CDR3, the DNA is TGCGCCAGCAGCCCCGGTGTGCCGGGGGAGACCCAGTACTTC. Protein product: CASSPGVPGETQYF.

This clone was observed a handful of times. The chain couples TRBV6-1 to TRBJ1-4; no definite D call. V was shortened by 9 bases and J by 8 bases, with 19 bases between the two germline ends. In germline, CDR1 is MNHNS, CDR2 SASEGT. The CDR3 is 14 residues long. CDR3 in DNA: TGTGCCAGTGAAGGGTGGGCGTCGGGGGAAAAACTGTTTTTT. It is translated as CASEGWASGEKLFF.

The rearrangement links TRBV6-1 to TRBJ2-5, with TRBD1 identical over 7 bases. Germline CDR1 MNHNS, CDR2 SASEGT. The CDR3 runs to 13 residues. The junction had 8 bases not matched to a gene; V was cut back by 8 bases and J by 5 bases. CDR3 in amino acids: CASRQGPKETQYF. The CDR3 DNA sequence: TGTGCCAGCCGACAGGGCCCTAAGGAGACCCAGTACTTC.

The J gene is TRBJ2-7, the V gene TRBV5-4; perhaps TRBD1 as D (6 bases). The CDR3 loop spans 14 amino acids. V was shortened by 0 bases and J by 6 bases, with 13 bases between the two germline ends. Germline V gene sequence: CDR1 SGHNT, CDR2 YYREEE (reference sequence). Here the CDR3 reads CASSLDGTPREQYF. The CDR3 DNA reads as TGTGCCAGCAGCTTGGACGGGACACCCCGCGAGCAGTACTTC.

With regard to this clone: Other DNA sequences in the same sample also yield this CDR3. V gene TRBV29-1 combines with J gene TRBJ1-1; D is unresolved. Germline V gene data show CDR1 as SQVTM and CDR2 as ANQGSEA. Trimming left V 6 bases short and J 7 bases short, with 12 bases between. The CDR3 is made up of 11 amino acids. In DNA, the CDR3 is TGCAGCGTAGCGGATGGGCTTGAAGCTTTCTTT. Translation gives CSVADGLEAFF.

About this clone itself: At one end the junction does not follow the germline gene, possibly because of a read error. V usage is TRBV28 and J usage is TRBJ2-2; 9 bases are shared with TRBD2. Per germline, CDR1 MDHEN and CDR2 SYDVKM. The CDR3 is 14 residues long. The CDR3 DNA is TGCGCCGCGGTAGCGGGAGATTGGTCCGGGGAGCTGTTTTTT. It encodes CAAVAGDWSGELFF.

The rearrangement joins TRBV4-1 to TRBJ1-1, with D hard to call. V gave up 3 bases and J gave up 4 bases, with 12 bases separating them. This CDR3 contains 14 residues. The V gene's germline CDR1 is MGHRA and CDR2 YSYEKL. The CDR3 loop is CASSQDGGPTEAFF. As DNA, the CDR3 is TGCGCCAGCAGCCAGGACGGAGGACCCACTGAAGCTTTCTTT.

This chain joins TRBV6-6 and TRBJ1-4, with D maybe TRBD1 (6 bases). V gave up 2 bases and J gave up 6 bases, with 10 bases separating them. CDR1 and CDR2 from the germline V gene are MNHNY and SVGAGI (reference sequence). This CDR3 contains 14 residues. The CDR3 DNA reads TGTGCCAGCAGTTACCAGGGGTGGGATGAAAAACTGTTTTTT. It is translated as CASSYQGWDEKLFF.

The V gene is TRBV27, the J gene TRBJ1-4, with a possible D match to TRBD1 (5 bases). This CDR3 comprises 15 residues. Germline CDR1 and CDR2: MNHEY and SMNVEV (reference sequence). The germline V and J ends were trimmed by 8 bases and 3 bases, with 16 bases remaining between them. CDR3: CASGGELGANEKLFF. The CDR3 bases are TGTGCCAGCGGGGGGGAGTTGGGGGCTAATGAAAAACTGTTTTTT.

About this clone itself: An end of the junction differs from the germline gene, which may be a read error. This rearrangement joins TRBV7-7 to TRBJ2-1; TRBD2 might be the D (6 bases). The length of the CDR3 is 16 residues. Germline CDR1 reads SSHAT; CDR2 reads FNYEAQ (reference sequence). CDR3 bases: TGTGCTAGCAGCTTATCTTACGGGGGCTCCTACAATGAGCAGTTCTTC. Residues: CASSLSYGGSYNEQFF.

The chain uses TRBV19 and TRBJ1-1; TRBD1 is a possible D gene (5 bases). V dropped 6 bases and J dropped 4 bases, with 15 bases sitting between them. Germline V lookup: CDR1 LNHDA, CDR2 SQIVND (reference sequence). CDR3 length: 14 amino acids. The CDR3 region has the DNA TGTGCCAGTAGGTTCGGTACGGGGGGCACTGAAGCTTTCTTT. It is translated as CASRFGTGGTEAFF.

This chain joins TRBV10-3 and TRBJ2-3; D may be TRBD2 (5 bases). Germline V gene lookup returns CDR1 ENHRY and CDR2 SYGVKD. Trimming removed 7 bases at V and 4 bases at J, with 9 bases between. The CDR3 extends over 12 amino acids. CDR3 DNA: TGTGCCATCACGGGGTCCGCAGATACGCAGTATTTT. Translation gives CAITGSADTQYF.

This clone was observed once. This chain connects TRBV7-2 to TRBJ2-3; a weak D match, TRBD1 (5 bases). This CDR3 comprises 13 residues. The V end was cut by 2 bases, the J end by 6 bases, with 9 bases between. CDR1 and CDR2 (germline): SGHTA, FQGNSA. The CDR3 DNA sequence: TGTGCCAGCAGCTTACCCCCAGGGGATACGCAGTATTTT. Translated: CASSLPPGDTQYF.